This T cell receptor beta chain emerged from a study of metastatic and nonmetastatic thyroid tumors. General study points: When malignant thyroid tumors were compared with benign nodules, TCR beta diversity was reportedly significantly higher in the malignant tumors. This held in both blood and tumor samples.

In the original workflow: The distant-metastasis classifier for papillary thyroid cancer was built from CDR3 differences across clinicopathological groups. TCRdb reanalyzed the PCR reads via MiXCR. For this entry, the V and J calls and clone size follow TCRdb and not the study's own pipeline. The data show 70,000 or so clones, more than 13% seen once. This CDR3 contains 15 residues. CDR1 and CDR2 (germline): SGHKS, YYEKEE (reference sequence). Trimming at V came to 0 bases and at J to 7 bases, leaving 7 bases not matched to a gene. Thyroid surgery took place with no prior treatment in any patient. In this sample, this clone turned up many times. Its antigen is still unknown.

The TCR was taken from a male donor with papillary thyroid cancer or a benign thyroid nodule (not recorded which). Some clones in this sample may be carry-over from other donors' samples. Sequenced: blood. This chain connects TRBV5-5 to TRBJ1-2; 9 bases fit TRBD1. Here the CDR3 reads CASSLENRGPAGYTF. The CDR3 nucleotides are TGTGCCAGCAGCTTGGAAAACAGGGGGCCGGCTGGCTACACCTTC.